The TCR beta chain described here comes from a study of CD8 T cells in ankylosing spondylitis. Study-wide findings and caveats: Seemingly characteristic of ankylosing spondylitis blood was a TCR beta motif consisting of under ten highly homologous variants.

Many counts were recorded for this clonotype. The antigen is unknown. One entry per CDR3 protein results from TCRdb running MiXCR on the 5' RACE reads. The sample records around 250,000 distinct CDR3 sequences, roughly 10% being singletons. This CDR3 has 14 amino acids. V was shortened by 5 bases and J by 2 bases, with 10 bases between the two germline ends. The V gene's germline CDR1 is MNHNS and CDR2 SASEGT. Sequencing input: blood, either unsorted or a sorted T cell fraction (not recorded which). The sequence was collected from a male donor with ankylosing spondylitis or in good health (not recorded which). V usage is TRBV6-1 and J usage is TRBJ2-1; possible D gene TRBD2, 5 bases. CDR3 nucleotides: TGTGCCAGCAGTAATACCGGGGCCTACAATGAGCAGTTCTTC. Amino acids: CASSNTGAYNEQFF.